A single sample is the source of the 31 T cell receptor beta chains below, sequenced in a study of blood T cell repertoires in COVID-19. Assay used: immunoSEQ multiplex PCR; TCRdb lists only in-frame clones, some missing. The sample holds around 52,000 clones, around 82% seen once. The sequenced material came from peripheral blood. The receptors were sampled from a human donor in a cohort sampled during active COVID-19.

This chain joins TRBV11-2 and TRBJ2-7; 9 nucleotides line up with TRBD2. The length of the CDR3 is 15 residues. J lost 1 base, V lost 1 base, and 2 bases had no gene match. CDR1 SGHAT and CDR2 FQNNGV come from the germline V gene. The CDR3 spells CASSLGTSVSYEQYF. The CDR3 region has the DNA TGTGCCAGCAGCTTAGGGACTAGCGTATCCTACGAGCAGTACTTC.

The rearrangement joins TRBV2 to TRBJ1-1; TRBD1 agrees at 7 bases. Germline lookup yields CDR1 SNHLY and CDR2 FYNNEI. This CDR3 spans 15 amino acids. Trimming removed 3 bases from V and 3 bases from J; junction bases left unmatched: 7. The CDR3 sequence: CASSDLQGKYTEAFF. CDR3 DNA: TGTGCCAGCAGTGACTTACAGGGGAAATACACTGAAGCTTTCTTT.

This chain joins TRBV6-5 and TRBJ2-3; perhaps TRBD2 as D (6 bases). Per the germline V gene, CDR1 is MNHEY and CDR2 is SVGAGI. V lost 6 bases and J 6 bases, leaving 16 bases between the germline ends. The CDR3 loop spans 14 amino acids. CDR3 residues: CASSQRAVGDTQYF. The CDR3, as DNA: TGTGCCAGCAGCCAGCGGGCCGTTGGGGATACGCAGTATTTT.

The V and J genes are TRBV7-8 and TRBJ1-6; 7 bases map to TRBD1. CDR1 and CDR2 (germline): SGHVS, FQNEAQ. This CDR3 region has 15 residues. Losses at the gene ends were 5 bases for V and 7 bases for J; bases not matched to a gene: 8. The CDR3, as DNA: TGTGCCAGCAGCCAGACACAGGGGACCAATTCACCCCTCCACTTT. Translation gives CASSQTQGTNSPLHF.

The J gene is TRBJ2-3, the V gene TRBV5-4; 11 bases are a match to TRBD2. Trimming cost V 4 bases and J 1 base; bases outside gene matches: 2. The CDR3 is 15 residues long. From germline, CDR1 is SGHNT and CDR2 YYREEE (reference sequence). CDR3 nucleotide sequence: TGTGCCAGCAGCCGTAGCGGGGGGGGCACAGATACGCAGTATTTT. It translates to CASSRSGGGTDTQYF.

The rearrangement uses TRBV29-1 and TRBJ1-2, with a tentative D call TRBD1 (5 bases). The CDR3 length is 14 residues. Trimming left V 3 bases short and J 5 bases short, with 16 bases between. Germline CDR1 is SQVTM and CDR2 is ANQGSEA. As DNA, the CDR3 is TGCAGCGTTGATCTCCAGGGATTAGGTTATGGCTACACCTTC. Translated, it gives CSVDLQGLGYGYTF.

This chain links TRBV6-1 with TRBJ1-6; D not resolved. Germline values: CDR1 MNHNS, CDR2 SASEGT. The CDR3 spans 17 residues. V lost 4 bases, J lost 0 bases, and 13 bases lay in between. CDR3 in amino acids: CASSAGFLFSYNSPLHF. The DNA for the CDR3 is TGTGCCAGCAGTGCAGGCTTCCTTTTCTCCTATAATTCACCCCTCCACTTT.

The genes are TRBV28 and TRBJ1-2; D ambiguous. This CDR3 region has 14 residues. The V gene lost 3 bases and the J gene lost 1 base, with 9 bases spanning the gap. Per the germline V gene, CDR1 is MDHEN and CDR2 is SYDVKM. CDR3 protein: CASSFGQLNYGYTF. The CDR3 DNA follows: TGTGCCAGCAGTTTTGGGCAGCTTAACTATGGCTACACCTTC.

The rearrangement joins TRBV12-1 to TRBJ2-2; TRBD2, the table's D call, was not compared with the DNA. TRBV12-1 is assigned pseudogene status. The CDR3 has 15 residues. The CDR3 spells CASRNSGTNTGELFF. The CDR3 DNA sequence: TGTGCCAGCAGGAATAGCGGGACTAACACCGGGGAGCTGTTTTTT.

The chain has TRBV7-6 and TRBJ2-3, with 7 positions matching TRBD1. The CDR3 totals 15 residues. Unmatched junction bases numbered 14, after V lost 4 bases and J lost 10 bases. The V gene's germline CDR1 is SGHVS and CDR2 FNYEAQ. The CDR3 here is CASSSQQGPRDAQYF. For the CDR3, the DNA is TGTGCCAGCAGCTCCCAACAGGGGCCACGGGATGCGCAGTATTTT.

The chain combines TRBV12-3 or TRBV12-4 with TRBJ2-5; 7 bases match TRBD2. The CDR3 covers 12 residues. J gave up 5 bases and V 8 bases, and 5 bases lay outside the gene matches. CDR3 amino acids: CASGGGAETQYF. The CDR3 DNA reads TGTGCCAGCGGGGGGGGAGCTGAGACCCAGTACTTC.

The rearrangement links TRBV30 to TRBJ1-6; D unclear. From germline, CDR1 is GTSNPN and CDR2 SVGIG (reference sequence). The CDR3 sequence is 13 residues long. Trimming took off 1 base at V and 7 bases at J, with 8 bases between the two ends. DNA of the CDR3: TGTGCCTGGAGTGGAGTCGGGAATTCACCCCTCCACTTT. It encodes CAWSGVGNSPLHF.

CDR3 sequence (DNA): TGCGCCAGCAGCTCGGCAGGGGGGCTGAATGAGCAGTTCTTC. Amino acids: CASSSAGGLNEQFF. The chain employs TRBV5-1 and TRBJ2-1, with D perhaps TRBD1 (7 bases). The CDR3 sequence is 14 residues long. Germline CDR1 is SGHRS and CDR2 is YFSETQ. V shed 3 bases and J shed 7 bases, with 14 bases lying between them.

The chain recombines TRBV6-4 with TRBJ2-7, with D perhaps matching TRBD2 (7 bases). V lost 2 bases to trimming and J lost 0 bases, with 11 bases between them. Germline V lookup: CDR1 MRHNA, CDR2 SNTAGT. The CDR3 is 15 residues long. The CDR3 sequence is CASSDRGGSSYEQYF. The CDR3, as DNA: TGTGCCAGCAGTGACAGGGGGGGAAGCTCCTACGAGCAGTACTTC.

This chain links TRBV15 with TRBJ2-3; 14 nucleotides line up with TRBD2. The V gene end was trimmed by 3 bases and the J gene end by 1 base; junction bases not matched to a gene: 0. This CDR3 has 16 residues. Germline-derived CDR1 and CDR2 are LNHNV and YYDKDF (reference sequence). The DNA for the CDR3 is TGTGCCACCAGCAGGGGACTAGCGGGGGGCACAGATACGCAGTATTTT. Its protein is CATSRGLAGGTDTQYF.

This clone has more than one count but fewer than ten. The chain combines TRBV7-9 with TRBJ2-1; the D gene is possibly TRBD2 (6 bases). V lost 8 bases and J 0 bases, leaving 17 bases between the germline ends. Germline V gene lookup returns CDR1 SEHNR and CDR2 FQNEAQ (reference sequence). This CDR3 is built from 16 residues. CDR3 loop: CASGDRGRSSYNEQFF. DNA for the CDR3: TGTGCCAGCGGCGATAGAGGGAGGAGCTCCTACAATGAGCAGTTCTTC. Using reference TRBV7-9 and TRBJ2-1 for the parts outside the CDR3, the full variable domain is DTGVSQNPRHKITKRGQNVTFRCDPISEHNRLYWYRQTLGQGPEFLTYFQNEAQLEKSRLLSDRFSAERPKGSFSTLEIQRTEQGDSAMYLCASGDRGRSSYNEQFFGPGTRLTVL.

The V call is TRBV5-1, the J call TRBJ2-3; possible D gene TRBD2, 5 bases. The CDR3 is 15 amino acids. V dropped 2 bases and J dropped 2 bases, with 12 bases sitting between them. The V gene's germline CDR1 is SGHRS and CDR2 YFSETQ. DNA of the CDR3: TGCGCCAGCAGCTTCCATGAGCGGAACACAGATACGCAGTATTTT. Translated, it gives CASSFHERNTDTQYF.

The CDR3 DNA is TGTGCCAGCAGCATCGGAGGCCACACTGAAGCTTTCTTT. As protein: CASSIGGHTEAFF. The V and J genes are TRBV5-6 and TRBJ1-1; no reliable D call. The CDR3 runs 13 residues. V was cut by 4 bases and J by 3 bases, with 10 bases left in between. Germline CDR1 and CDR2: SGHDT and YYEEEE. The full variable domain, completed using reference TRBV5-6 and TRBJ1-1, is DAGVTQSPTHLIKTRGQQVTLRCSPKSGHDTVSWYQQALGQGPQFIFQYYEEEERQRGNFPDRFSGHQFPNYSSELNVNALLLGDSALYLCASSIGGHTEAFFGQGTRLTVV.

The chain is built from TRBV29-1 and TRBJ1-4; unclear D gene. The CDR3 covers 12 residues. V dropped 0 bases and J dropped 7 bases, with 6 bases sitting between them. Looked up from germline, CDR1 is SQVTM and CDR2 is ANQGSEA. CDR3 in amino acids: CSVEDGFEKLFF. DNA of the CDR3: TGCAGCGTTGAAGATGGCTTTGAAAAACTGTTTTTT. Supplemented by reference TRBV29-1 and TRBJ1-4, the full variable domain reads SAVISQKPSRDICQRGTSLTIQCQVDSQVTMMFWYRQQPGQSLTLIATANQGSEATYESGFVIDKFPISRPNLTFSTLTVSNMSPEDSSIYLCSVEDGFEKLFFGSGTQLSVL.

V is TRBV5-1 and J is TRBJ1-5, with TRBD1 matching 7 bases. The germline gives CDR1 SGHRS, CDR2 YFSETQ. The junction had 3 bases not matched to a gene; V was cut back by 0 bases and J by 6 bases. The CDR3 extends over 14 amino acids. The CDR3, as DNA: TGCGCCAGCAGCTTGGTAGGGGGCGGTCAGCCCCAGCATTTT. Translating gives CASSLVGGGQPQHF.

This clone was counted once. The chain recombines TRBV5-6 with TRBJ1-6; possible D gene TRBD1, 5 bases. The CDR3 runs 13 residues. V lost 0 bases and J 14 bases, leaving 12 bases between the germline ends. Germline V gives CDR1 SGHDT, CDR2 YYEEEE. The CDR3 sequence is CASSLATAFTLHF. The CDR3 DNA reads TGTGCCAGCAGCTTGGCGACAGCCTTCACCCTCCACTTT.

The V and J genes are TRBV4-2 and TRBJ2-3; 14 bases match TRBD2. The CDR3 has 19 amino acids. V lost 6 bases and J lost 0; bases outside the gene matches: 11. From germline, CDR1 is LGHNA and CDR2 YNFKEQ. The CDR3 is CASRRQTSGGETSTDTQYF. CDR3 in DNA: TGTGCCAGCAGACGACAGACTAGCGGGGGGGAGACTAGCACAGATACGCAGTATTTT.

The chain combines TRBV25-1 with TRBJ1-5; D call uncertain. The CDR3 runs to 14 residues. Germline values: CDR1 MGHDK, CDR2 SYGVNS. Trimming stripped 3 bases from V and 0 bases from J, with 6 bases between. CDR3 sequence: CASSEHYSNQPQHF. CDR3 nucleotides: TGTGCCAGCAGTGAGCACTATAGCAATCAGCCCCAGCATTTT.

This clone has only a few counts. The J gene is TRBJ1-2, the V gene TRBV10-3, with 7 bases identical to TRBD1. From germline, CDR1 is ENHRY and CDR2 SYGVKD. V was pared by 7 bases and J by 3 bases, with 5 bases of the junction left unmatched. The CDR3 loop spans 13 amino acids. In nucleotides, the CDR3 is TGTGCCATCAAACAGGGGCTACACTATGGCTACACCTTC. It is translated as CAIKQGLHYGYTF.

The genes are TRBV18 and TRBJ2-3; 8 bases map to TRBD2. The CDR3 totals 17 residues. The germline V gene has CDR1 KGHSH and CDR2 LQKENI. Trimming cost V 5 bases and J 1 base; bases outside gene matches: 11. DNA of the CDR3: TGTGCCAGCTCAATAGTCGGGGGGGACCTAGGCACAGATACGCAGTATTTT. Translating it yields CASSIVGGDLGTDTQYF.

The CDR3 coding sequence is TGTGCCAGCAGGGACAGGGGCGAGCAGTACTTC. It yields the protein CASRDRGEQYF. The chain is built from TRBV6-6 and TRBJ2-7; 9 nucleotides align to TRBD1. The CDR3 totals 11 residues. The trim removed 6 bases at V and 6 bases at J, leaving 0 bases unmatched. The germline V gene has CDR1 MNHNY and CDR2 SVGAGI (reference sequence).

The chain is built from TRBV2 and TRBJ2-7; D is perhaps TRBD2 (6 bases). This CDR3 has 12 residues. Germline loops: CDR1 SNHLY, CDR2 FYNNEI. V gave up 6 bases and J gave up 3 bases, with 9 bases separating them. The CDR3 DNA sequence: TGTGCCAGCAGCCGGGACTTCTACGAGCAGTACTTC. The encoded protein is CASSRDFYEQYF.

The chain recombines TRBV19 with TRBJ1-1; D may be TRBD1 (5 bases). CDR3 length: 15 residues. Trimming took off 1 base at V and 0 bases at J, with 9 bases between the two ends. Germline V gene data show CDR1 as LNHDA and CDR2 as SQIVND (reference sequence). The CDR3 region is CASSIAWTLNTEAFF. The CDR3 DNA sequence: TGTGCCAGTAGTATAGCCTGGACACTGAACACTGAAGCTTTCTTT.

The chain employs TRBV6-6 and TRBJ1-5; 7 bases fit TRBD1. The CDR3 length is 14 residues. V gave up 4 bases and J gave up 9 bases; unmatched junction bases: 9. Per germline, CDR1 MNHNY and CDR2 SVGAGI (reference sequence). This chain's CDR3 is CASSFVTGLVPQHF. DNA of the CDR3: TGTGCCAGCAGTTTTGTGACAGGGCTAGTGCCCCAGCATTTT.

CDR3 residues: CSASVYRLAGLWYEQFF. The CDR3, as DNA: TGCAGTGCTAGTGTTTACCGACTAGCGGGTTTATGGTATGAGCAGTTCTTC. J is TRBJ2-1 and V is TRBV20-1; 10 bases align to TRBD2. Trimming removed 3 bases from V and 8 bases from J; junction bases left unmatched: 16. The CDR3 sequence is 17 residues long. CDR1 is DFQATT, CDR2 SNEGSKA, per germline (reference sequence).

The CDR3 spells CASSLYSGYGYTF. CDR3 nucleotide sequence: TGTGCCAGCAGCTTATACTCGGGCTATGGCTACACCTTC. This rearrangement joins TRBV7-2 to TRBJ1-2; D not resolved. From germline, CDR1 is SGHTA and CDR2 FQGNSA. This CDR3 region has 13 residues. Trimming cost V 2 bases and J 4 bases, with 8 bases left between them.